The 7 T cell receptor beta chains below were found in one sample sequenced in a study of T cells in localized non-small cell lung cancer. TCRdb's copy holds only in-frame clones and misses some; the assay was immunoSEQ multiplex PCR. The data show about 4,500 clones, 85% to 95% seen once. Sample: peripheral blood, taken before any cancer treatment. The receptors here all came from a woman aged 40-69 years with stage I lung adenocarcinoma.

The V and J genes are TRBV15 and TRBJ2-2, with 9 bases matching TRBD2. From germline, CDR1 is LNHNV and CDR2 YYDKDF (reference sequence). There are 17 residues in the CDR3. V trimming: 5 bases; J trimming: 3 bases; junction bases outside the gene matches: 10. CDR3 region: CATSRGGGRADTGELFF. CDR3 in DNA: TGTGCCACCAGCCGAGGAGGCGGGAGGGCGGACACCGGGGAGCTGTTTTTT. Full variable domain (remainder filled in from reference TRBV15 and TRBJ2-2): DAMVIQNPRYQVTQFGKPVTLSCSQTLNHNVMYWYQQKSSQAPKLLFHYYDKDFNNEADTPDNFQSRRPNTSFCFLDIRSPGLGDTAMYLCATSRGGGRADTGELFFGEGSRLTVL.

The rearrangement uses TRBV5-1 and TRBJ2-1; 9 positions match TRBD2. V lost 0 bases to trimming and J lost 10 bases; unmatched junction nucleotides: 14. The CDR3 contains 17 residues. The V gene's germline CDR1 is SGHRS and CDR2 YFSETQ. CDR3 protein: CASSLGVGAGGVREQFF. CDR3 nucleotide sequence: TGCGCCAGCAGCTTGGGGGTCGGAGCGGGAGGTGTACGGGAGCAGTTCTTC.

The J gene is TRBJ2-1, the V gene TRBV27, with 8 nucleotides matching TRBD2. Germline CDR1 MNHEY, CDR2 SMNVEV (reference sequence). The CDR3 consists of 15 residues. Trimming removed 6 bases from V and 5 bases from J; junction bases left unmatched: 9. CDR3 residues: CASSQLADPNNEQFF. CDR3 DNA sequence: TGTGCCAGCAGCCAACTAGCGGACCCTAACAATGAGCAGTTCTTC.

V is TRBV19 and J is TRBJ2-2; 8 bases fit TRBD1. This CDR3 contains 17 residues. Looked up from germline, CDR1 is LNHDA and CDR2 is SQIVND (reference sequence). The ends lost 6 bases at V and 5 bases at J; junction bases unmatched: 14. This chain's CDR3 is CASSHAGGAYRTGELFF. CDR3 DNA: TGTGCCAGTAGCCATGCAGGGGGCGCTTATAGGACCGGGGAGCTGTTTTTT.

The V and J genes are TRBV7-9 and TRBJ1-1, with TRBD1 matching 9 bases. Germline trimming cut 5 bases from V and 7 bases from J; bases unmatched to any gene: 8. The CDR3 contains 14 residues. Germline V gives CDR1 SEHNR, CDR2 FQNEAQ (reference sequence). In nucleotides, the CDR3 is TGTGCCAGCAGCCTAAACCGGGACAGGGTTGAAGCTTTCTTT. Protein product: CASSLNRDRVEAFF.

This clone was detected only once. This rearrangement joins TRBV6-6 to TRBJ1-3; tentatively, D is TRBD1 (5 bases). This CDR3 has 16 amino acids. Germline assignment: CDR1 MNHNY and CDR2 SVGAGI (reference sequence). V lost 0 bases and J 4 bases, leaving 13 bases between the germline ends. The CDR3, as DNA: TGTGCCAGCAGTTACTCGTCAGGGATAAGAGGAAACACCATATATTTT. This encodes CASSYSSGIRGNTIYF.

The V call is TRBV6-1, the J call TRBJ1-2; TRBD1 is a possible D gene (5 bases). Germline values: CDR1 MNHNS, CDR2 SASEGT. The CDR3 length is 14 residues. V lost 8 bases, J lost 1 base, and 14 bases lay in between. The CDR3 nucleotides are TGTGCCAGCCTGCCGGGGGGTATTAACTATGGCTACACCTTC. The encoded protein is CASLPGGINYGYTF.